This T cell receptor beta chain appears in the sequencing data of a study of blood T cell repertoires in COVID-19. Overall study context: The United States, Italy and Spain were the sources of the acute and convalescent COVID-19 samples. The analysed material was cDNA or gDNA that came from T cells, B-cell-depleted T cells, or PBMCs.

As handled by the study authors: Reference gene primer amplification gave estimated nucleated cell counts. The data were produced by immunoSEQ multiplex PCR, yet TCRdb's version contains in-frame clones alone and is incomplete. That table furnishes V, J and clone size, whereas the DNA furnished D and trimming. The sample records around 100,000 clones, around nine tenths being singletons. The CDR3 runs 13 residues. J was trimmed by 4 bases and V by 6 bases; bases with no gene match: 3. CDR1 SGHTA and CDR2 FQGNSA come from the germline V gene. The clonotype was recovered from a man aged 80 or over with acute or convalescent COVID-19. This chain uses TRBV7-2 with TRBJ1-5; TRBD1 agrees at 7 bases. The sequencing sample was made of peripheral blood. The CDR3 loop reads CASSRDRNQPQHF. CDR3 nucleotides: TGTGCCAGCAGTCGGGACAGAAATCAGCCCCAGCATTTT.